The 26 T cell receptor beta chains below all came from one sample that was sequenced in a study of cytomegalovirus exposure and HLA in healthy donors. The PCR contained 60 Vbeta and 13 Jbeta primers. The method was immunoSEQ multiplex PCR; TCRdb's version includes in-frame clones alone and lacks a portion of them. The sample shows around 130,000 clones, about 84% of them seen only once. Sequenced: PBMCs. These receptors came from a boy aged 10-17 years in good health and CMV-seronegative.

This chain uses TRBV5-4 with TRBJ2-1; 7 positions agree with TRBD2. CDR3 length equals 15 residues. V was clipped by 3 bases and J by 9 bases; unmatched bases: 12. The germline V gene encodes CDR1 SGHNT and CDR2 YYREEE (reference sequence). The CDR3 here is CASSSPQAGVVEQFF. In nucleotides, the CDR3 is TGTGCCAGCAGCTCCCCCCAGGCGGGAGTAGTTGAGCAGTTCTTC.

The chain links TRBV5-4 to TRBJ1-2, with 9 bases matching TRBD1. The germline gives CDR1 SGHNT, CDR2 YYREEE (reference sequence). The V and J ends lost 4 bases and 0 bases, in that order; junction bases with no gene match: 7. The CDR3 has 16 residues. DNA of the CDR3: TGTGCCAGCAGCGGGGCAGGACAGGGGACTAACTATGGCTACACCTTC. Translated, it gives CASSGAGQGTNYGYTF.

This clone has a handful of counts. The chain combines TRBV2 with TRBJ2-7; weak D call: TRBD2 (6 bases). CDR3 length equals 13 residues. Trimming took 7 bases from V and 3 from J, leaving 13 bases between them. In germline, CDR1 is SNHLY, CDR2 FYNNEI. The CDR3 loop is CASKGGKIYEQYF. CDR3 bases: TGTGCCAGCAAGGGCGGGAAGATCTACGAGCAGTACTTC.

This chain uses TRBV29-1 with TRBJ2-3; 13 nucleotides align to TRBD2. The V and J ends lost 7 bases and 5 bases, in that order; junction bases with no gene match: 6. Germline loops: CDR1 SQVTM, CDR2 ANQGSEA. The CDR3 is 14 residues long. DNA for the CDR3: TGCAGCGCCGGGACTAGCGGGATAATAGATACGCAGTATTTT. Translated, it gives CSAGTSGIIDTQYF.

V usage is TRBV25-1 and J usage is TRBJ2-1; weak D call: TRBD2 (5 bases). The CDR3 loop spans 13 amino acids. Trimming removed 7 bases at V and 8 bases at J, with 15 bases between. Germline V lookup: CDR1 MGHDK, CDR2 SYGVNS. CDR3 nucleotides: TGTGCCAGCACCGACCCGGCGCGGGATGAGCAGTTCTTC. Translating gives CASTDPARDEQFF.

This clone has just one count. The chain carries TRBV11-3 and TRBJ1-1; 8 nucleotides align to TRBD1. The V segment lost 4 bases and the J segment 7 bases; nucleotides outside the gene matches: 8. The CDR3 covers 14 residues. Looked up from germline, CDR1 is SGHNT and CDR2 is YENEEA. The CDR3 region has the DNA TGTGCCAGCAGCTCCCGGACAGGGATAGGTGAAGCTTTCTTT. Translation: CASSSRTGIGEAFF. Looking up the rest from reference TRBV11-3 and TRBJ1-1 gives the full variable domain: EAGVVQSPRYKIIEKKQPVAFWCNPISGHNTLYWYLQNLGQGPELLIRYENEEAVDDSQLPKDRFSAERLKGVDSTLKIQPAELGDSAVYLCASSSRTGIGEAFFGQGTRLTVV.

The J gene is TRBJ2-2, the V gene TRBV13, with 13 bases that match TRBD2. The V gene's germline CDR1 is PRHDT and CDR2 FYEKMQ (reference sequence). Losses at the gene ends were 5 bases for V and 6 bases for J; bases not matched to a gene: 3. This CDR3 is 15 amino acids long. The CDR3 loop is CASSRTSGSPGELFF. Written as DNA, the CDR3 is TGTGCCAGCAGCCGGACTAGCGGGAGTCCCGGGGAGCTGTTTTTT.

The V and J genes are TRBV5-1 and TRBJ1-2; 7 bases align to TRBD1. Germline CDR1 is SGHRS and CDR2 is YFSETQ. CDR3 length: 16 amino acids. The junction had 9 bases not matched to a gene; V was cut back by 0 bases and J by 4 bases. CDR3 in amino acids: CASSLGQGSKGYGYTF. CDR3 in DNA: TGCGCCAGCAGCTTGGGACAGGGTAGCAAAGGCTATGGCTACACCTTC.

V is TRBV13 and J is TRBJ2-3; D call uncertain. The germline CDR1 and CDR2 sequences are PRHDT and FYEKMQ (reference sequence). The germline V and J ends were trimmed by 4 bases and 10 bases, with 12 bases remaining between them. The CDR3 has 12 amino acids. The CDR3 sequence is CASSSPPVPQYF. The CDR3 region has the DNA TGTGCCAGCAGCTCCCCCCCGGTCCCGCAGTATTTT.

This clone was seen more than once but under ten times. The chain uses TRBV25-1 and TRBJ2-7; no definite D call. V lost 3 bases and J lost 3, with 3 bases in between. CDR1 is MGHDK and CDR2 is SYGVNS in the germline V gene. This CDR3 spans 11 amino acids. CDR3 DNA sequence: TGTGCCAGCAGTGACGGCTACGAGCAGTACTTC. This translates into CASSDGYEQYF.

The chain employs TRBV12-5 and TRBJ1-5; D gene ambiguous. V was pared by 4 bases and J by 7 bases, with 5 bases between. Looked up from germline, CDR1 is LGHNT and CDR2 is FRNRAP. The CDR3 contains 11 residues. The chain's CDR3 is CASGYLQPQHF. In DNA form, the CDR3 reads TGTGCTAGTGGTTACTTACAGCCCCAGCATTTT. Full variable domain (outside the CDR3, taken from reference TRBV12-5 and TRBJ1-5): DARVTQTPRHKVTEMGQEVTMRCQPILGHNTVFWYRQTMMQGLELLAYFRNRAPLDDSGMPKDRFSAEMPDATLATLKIQPSEPRDSAVYFCASGYLQPQHFGDGTRLSIL.

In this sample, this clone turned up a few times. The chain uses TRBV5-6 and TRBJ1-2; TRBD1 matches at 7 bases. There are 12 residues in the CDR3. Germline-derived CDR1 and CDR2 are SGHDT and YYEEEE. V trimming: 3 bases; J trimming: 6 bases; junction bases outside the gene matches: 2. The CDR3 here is CASSSGQHGYTF. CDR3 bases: TGTGCCAGCAGCTCGGGACAGCATGGCTACACCTTC. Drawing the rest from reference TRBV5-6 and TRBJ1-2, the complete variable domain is DAGVTQSPTHLIKTRGQQVTLRCSPKSGHDTVSWYQQALGQGPQFIFQYYEEEERQRGNFPDRFSGHQFPNYSSELNVNALLLGDSALYLCASSSGQHGYTFGSGTRLTVV.

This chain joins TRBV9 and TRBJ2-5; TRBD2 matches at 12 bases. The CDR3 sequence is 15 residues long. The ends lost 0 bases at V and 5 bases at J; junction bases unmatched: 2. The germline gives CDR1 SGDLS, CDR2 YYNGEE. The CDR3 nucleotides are TGTGCCAGCAGCGTAGGGACTAGCGGGACGGAGACCCAGTACTTC. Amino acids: CASSVGTSGTETQYF.

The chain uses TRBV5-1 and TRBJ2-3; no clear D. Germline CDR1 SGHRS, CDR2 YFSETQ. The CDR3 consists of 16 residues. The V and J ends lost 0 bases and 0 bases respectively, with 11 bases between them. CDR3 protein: CASSLDLVTSTDTQYF. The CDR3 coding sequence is TGCGCCAGCAGCTTGGACTTAGTTACTAGCACAGATACGCAGTATTTT.

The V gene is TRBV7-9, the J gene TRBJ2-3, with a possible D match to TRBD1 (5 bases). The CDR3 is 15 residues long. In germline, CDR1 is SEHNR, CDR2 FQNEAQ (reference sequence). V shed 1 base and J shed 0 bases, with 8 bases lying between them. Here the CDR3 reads CASSLGGTSTDTQYF. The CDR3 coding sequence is TGTGCCAGCAGCTTAGGGGGCACTAGCACAGATACGCAGTATTTT.

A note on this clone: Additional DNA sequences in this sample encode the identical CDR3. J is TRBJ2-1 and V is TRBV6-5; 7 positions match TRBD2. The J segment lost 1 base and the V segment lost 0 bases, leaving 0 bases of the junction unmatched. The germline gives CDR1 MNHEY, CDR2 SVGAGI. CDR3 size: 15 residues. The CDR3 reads CASSYSGGSYNEQFF. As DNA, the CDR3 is TGTGCCAGCAGTTACTCGGGGGGGTCCTACAATGAGCAGTTCTTC.

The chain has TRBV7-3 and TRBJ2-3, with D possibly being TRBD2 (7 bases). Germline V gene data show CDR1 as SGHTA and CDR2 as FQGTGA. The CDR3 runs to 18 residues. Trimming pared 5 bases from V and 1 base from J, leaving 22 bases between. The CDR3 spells CASSLGAEGGWGTDTQYF. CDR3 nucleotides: TGTGCCAGCAGCCTTGGCGCGGAGGGGGGGTGGGGCACAGATACGCAGTATTTT.

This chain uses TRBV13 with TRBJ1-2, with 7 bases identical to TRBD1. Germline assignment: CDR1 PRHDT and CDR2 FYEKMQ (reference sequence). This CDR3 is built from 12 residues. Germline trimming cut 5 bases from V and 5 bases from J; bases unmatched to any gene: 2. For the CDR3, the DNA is TGTGCCAGCAGCCCGACAGGGTATGGCTACACCTTC. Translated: CASSPTGYGYTF.

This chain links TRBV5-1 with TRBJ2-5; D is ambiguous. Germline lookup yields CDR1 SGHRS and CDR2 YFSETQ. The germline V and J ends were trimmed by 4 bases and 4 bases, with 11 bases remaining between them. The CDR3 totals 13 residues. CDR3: CASSQAGPETQYF. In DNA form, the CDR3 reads TGCGCCAGCAGCCAGGCAGGCCCAGAGACCCAGTACTTC.

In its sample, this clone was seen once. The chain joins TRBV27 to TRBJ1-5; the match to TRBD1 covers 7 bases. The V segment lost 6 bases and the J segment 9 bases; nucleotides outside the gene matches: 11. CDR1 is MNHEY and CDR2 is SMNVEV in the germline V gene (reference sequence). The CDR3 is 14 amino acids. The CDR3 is CASRAGQFLRPQHF. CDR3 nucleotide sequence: TGTGCCAGCAGGGCGGGACAGTTCTTACGGCCCCAGCATTTT.

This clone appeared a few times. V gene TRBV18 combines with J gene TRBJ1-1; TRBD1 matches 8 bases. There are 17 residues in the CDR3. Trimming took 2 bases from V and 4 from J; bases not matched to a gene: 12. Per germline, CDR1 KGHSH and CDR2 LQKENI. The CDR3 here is CASSPGFQGAKFTEAFF. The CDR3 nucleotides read TGTGCCAGCTCACCAGGGTTCCAGGGGGCGAAGTTCACTGAAGCTTTCTTT. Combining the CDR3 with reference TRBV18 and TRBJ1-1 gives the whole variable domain NAGVMQNPRHLVRRRGQEARLRCSPMKGHSHVYWYRQLPEEGLKFMVYLQKENIIDESGMPKERFSAEFPKEGPSILRIQQVVRGDSAAYFCASSPGFQGAKFTEAFFGQGTRLTVV.

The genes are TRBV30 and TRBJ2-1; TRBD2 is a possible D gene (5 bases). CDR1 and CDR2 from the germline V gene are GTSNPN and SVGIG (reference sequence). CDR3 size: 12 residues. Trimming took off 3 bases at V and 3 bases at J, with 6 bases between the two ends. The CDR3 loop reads CAWRAGYNEQFF. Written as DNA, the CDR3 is TGTGCCTGGAGGGCGGGCTACAATGAGCAGTTCTTC.

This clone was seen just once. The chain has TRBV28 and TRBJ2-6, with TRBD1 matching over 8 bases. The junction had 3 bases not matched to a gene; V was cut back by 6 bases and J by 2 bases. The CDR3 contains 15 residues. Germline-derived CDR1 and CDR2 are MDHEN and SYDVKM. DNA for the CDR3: TGTGCCAGCAGGATACAGGGGGCTGGGGCCAACGTCCTGACTTTC. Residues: CASRIQGAGANVLTF.

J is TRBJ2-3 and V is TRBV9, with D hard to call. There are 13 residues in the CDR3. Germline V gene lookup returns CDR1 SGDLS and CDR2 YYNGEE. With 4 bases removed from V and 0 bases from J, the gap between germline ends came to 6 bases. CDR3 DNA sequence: TGTGCCAGCAGCACTCCTAGCACAGATACGCAGTATTTT. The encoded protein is CASSTPSTDTQYF.

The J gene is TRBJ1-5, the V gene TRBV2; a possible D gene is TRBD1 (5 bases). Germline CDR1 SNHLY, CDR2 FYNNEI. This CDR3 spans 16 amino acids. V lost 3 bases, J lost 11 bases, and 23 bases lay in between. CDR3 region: CASSEGRSSPAWSQHF. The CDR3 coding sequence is TGTGCCAGCAGTGAGGGGCGCAGCTCACCAGCATGGTCCCAGCATTTT.

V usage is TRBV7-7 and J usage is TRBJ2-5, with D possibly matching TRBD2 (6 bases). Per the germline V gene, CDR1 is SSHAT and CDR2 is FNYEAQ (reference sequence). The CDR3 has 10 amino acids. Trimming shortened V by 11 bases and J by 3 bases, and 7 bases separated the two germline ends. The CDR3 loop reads CACGEETQYF. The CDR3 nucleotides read TGTGCCTGCGGGGAAGAGACCCAGTACTTC.